This is a list of T cell receptor beta chains from one sample in a study of regulatory T cells in long-lasting Graves disease. TCRdb analysed the multiplex PCR reads with MiXCR anew, one entry per CDR3 protein. The sample consists of under 500,000 distinct CDR3 sequences, around 20% of them appearing once. The sequencing here drew on peripheral blood mononuclear cells (PBMCs), taken when the disease was refractory, from a patient treated with antithyroid drugs. These receptors all come from a female donor with Graves disease. Each CDR3 is given with its conserved first and last residue. D genes are given only for firm matches. Clone size is stated in some rows and not others, as once, few, many or a class when expanded.

v_gene	abundance	j_gene	d_gene	CDR3aa	CDR3nt
TRBV19	few	TRBJ2-7	TRBD1	CASRGPGQGLYEQYF	TGTGCCAGTAGAGGTCCGGGACAGGGGTTATACGAGCAGTACTTC
TRBV7-2	many	TRBJ1-4	TRBD1	CASSLTGGVGKLFF	TGTGCCAGCAGCCTAACAGGGGGCGTGGGAAAACTGTTTTTT
TRBV30	once	TRBJ2-1	TRBD2	CACLAGGNEQFF	TGTGCCTGCCTCGCGGGGGGTAATGAGCAGTTCTTC
TRBV7-2	many	TRBJ2-7	NA	CASRRTGAYEQYF	TGTGCCAGCAGAAGAACCGGGGCCTACGAGCAGTACTTC
TRBV6-1	NA	TRBJ2-2	TRBD1	CASTQGRYATGELFF	TGTGCCAGTACACAGGGGCGCTATGCCACCGGGGAGCTGTTTTTT
TRBV6-1	many	TRBJ2-7	NA	CASSLRQEQYF	TGTGCCAGCAGCCTCCGACAGGAGCAGTACTTC
TRBV28	many	TRBJ2-7	TRBD2	CASSLGLSITRSGYEQYF	TGTGCCAGCAGTTTGGGACTATCGATTACCAGAAGCGGGTACGAGCAGTACTTC
TRBV18	many	TRBJ2-7	TRBD2	CASSKGLDGEQYF	TGTGCCAGCTCAAAGGGACTAGACGGGGAGCAGTACTTC
TRBV6-2/TRBV6-3	few	TRBJ2-2	TRBD1	CASSEGWTGGAGGEPFF	TGTGCCAGCAGTGAAGGTTGGACAGGGGGCGCAGGCGGGGAGCCTTTTTTT
TRBV12-3/TRBV12-4	NA	TRBJ2-7	TRBD1	CASTWDSAYEQHF	TGTGCCAGCACCTGGGACAGCGCCTACGAGCAGCACTTC
TRBV6-2/TRBV6-3	many	TRBJ2-5	NA	CASSYRLGPQETQYF	TGTGCCAGCAGTTACCGACTGGGGCCTCAAGAGACCCAGTACTTC
TRBV30	few	TRBJ1-2	TRBD1	CAWSNTQGGGYTF	TGTGCCTGGAGTAACACGCAGGGGGGTGGCTACACCTTC
TRBV24-1	many	TRBJ1-5	TRBD1	CATSESGTGGRQPQHF	TGTGCCACCAGTGAATCCGGGACAGGGGGCAGGCAGCCCCAGCATTTT
TRBV7-3	many	TRBJ2-7	NA	CASSRDASYEQYF	TGTGCCAGCAGCCGGGACGCCTCCTACGAGCAGTACTTC
TRBV7-3	few	TRBJ2-7	NA	CASSLTGEKGEQYF	TGTGCCAGCAGCTTAACCGGAGAAAAGGGCGAGCAGTACTTC
TRBV11-2	many	TRBJ1-1	NA	CASSLDPWGNTEAFF	TGTGCCAGCAGCTTAGATCCATGGGGTAACACTGAAGCTTTCTTT
TRBV13	few	TRBJ2-5	TRBD2	CASSPTGAGGHQETQYF	TGTGCCAGCAGCCCCACCGGCGCGGGAGGTCACCAAGAGACCCAGTACTTC
TRBV13	NA	TRBJ2-1	TRBD2	CASSSGLAGGNEQFF	TGTGCCAGCAGCTCGGGACTAGCGGGAGGCAATGAGCAGTTCTTC
TRBV4-3	NA	TRBJ2-3	TRBD1	CASSQGTDSSTDTQYF	TGCGCCAGCAGCCAGGGGACAGACTCCAGCACAGATACGCAGTATTTT
TRBV20-1	many	TRBJ1-4	NA	CSARVPKGRGQKLFF	TGCAGTGCTAGAGTCCCAAAGGGCAGGGGTCAAAAACTGTTTTTT
TRBV6-2/TRBV6-3	many	TRBJ1-2	NA	CASRRSDSNYGYTF	TGTGCCAGCAGAAGAAGCGACAGTAACTATGGCTACACCTTC
TRBV11-1	many	TRBJ1-1	NA	CASRDEHWNTEAFF	TGTGCCAGCAGAGACGAGCATTGGAACACTGAAGCTTTCTTT
TRBV20-1	NA	TRBJ1-6	NA	CSASVQAGNNSPLHF	TGCAGTGCTAGTGTTCAGGCAGGGAATAATTCACCCCTCCACTTT
TRBV11-2	many	TRBJ2-5	TRBD2	CASSDGTSGRWQETQYF	TGTGCCAGCAGCGACGGGACTAGCGGGAGGTGGCAAGAGACCCAGTACTTC
TRBV11-2	many	TRBJ2-7	NA	CASSSRGTPYEQYF	TGTGCCAGCAGCTCTCGCGGGACACCCTACGAGCAGTACTTC
TRBV6-1	few	TRBJ2-4	NA	CASGNNIQYF	TGTGCCAGCGGGAATAACATTCAGTACTTC
TRBV6-1	many	TRBJ1-1	NA	CASSEGGESTEAFF	TGTGCCAGCAGTGAGGGGGGGGAGAGCACTGAAGCTTTCTTT
TRBV5-6	few	TRBJ1-6	NA	CASSFWGADFYSPLHF	TGTGCCAGCAGCTTTTGGGGGGCCGACTTTTATTCACCCCTCCACTTT